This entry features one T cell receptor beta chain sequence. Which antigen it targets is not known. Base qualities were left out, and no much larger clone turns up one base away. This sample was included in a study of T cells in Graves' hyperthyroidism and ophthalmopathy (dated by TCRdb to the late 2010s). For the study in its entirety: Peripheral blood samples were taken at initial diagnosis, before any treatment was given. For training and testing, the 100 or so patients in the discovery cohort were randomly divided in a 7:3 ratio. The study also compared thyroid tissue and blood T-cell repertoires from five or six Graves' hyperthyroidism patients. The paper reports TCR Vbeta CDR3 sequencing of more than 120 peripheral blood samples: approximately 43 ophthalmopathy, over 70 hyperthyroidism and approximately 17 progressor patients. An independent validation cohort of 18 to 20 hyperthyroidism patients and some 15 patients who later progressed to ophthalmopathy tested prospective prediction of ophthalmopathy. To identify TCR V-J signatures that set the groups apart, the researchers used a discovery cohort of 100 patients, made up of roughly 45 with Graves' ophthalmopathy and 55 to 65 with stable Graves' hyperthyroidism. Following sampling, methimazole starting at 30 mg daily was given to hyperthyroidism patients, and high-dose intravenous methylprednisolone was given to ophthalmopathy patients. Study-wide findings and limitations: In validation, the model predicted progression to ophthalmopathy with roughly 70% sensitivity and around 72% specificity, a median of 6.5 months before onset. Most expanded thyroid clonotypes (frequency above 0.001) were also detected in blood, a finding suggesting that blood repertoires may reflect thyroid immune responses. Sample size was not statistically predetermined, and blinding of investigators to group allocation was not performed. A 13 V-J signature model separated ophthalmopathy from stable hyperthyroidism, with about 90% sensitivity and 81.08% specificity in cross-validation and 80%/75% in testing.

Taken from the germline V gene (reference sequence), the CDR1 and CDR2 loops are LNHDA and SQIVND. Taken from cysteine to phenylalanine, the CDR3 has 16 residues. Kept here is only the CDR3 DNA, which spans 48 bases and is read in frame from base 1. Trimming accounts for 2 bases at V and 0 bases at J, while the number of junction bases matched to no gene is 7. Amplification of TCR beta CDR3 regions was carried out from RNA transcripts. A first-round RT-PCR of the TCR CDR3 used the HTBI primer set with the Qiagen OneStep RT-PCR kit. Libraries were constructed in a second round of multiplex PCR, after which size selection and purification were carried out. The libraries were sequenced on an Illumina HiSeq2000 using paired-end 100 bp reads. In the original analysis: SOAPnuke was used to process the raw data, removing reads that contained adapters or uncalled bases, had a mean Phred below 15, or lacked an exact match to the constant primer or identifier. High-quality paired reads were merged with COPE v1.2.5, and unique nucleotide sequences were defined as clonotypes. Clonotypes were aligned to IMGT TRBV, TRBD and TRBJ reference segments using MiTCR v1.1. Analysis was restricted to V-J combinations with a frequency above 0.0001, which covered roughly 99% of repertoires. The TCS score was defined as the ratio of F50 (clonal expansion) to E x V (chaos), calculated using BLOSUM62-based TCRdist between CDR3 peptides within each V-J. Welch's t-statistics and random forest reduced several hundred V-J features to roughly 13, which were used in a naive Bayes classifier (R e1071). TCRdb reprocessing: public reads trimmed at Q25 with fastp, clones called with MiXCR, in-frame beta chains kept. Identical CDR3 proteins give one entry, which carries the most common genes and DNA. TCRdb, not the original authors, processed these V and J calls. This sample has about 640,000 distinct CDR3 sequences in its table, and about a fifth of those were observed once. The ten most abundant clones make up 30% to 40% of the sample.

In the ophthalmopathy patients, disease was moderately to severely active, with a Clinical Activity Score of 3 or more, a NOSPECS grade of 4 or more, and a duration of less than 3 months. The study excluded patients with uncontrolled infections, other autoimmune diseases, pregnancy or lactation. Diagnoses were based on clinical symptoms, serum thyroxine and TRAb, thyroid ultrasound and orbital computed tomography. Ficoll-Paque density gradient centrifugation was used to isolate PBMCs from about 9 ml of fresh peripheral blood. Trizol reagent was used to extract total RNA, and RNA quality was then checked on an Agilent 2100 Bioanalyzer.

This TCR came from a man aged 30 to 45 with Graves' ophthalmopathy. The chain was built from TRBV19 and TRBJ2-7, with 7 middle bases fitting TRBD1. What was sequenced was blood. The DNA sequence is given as TGTGCCAGTAGTATAATCCCGGGACAGCCCTCCTACGAGCAGTACTTC. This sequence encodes CASSIIPGQPSYEQYF.